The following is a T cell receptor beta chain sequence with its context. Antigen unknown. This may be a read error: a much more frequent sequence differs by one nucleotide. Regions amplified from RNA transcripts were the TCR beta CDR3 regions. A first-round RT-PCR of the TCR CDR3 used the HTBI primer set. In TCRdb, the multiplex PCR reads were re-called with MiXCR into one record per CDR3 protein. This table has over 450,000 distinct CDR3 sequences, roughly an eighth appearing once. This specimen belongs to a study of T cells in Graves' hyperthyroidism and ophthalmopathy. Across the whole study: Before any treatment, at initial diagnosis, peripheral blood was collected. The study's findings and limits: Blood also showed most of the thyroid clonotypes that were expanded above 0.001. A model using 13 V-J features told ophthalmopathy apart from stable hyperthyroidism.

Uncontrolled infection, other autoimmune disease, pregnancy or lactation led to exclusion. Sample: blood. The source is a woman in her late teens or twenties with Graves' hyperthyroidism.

The CDR3 loop is CASSRGPTSYEQYV. CDR3 in DNA: TGTGCCTCGAGCCGAGGGCCCACTTCCTACGAGCAGTACGTC. The rearrangement joins TRBV30 to TRBJ2-7, with D possibly TRBD2 on 5 matching bases. The V and J ends lost 7 bases and 1 base respectively, with 17 bases between them. CDR1 is GTSNPN and CDR2 is SVGIG in the germline V gene (reference sequence). There are 14 residues in the CDR3.